What follows is one T cell receptor (beta chain) and its context. Its antigen is unidentified. V was trimmed by 6 bases and J by 7 bases, leaving 10 bases between them. CDR3 length: 12 amino acids. Germline loops: CDR1 SEHNR, CDR2 FQNEAQ (reference sequence). The data stem from a study of T cell responses to AZD1222 COVID-19 vaccine. Study-wide results and limits: No repertoire was sampled before or during the peak T cell response, only after it. Vaccine-associated CD4 TCRs ranged over spike, dominating at 160-218 and 743-854. When two AZD1222 doses had been given, Spike-specific TCR breadth and depth rose.

The table came from immunoSEQ multiplex PCR; TCRdb's copy has only in-frame clones and leaves some out. The sample holds about 120,000 clones; about 87% are singletons and the top ten take 10%. The chain uses TRBV7-9 and TRBJ2-1, with D maybe TRBD2 (5 bases). The source is an adult in good health. This specimen consisted of peripheral blood, obtained on day 0 of AZD1222 vaccination. In DNA, the CDR3 is TGTGCCAGCAGACCCCCGGGGAATGAGCAGTTCTTC. It codes for CASRPPGNEQFF. Variable domain in full (rest from reference TRBV7-9 and TRBJ2-1): DTGVSQNPRHKITKRGQNVTFRCDPISEHNRLYWYRQTLGQGPEFLTYFQNEAQLEKSRLLSDRFSAERPKGSFSTLEIQRTEQGDSAMYLCASRPPGNEQFFGPGTRLTVL.